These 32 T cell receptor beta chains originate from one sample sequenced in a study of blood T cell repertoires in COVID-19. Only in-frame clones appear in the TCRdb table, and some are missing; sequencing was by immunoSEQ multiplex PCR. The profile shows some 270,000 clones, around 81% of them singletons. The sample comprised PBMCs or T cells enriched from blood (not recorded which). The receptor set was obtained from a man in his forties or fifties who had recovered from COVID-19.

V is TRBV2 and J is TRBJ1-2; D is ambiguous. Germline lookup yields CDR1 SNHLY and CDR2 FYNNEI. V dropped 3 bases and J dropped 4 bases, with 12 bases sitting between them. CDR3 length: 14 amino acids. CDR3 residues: CASSEMEPGYGYTF. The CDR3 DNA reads TGTGCCAGCAGTGAGATGGAGCCGGGCTATGGCTACACCTTC.

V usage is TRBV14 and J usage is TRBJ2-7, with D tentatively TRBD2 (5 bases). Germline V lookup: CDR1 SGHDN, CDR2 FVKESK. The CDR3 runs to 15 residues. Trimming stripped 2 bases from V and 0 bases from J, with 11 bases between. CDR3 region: CASSQSGFLSYEQYF. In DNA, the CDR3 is TGTGCCAGCAGCCAATCGGGGTTTCTCTCCTACGAGCAGTACTTC.

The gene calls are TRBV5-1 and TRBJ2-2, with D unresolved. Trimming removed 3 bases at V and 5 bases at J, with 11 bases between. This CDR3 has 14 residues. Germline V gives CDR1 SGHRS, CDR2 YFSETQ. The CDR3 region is CASSSPHRTGELFF. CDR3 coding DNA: TGCGCCAGCAGCTCCCCCCACAGAACCGGGGAGCTGTTTTTT.

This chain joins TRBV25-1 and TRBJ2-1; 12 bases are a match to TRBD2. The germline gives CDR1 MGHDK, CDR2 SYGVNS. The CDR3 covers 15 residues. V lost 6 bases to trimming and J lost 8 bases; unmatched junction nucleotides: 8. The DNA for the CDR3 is TGTGCCAGCAGGTCCGGACTAGCGGGAACCGATGAGCAGTTCTTC. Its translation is CASRSGLAGTDEQFF.

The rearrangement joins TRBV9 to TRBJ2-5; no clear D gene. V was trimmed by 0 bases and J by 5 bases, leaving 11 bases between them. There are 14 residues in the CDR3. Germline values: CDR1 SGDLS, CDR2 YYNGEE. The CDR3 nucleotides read TGTGCCAGCAGCGTAGTTCCGGGTTGGGAGACCCAGTACTTC. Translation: CASSVVPGWETQYF.

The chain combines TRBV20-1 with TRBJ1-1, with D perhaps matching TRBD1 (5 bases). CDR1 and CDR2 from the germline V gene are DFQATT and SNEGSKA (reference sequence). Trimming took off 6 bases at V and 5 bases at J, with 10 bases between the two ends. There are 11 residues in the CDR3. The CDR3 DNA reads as TGCAGTGCCCCCCGACAGACTGAAGCTTTCTTT. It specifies CSAPRQTEAFF.

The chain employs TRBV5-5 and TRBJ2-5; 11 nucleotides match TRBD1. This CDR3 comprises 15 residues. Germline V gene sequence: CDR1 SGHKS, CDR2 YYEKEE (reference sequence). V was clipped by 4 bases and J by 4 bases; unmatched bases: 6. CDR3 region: CASSPQGTGGETQYF. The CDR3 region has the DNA TGTGCCAGCAGCCCCCAGGGGACAGGGGGAGAGACCCAGTACTTC.

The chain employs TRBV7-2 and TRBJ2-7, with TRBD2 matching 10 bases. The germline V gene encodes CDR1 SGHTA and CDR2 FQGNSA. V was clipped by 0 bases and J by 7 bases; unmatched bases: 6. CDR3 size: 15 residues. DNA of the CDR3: TGTGCCAGCAGCTTAGCGGCTAGCGGGGGCTGGGAGCAGTACTTC. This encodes CASSLAASGGWEQYF.

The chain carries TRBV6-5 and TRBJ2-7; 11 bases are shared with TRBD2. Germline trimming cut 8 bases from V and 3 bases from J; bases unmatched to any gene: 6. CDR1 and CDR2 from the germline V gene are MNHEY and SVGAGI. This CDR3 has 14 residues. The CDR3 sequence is CASGPSGGIYEQYF. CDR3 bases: TGTGCCAGCGGACCTAGCGGGGGGATCTACGAGCAGTACTTC.

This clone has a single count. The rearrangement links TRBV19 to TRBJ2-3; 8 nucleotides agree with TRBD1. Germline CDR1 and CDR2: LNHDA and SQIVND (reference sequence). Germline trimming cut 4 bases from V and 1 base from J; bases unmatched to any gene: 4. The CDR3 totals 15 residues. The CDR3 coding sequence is TGTGCCAGTAGTAACAGGGGGGAAGGCACAGATACGCAGTATTTT. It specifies CASSNRGEGTDTQYF.

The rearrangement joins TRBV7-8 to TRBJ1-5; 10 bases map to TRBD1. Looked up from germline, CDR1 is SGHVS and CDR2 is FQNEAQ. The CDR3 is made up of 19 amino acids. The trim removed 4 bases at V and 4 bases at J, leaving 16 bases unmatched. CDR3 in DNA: TGTGCCAGCAGCTCCTCTCGGGACAGGGGACCCACCCAAAATCAGCCCCAGCATTTT. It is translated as CASSSSRDRGPTQNQPQHF.

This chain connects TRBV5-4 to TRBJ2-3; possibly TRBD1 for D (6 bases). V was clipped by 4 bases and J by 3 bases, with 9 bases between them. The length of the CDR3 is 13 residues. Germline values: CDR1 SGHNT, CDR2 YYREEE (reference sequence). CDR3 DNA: TGTGCCAGCAGCCTCAGGGGAACAGATACGCAGTATTTT. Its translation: CASSLRGTDTQYF.

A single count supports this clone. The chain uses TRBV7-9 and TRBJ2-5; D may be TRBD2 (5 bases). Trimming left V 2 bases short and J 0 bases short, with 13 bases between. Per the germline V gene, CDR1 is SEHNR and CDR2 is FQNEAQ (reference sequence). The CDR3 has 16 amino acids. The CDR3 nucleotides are TGTGCCAGCAGCTTAAGGTCGGGAAAAAACCAAGAGACCCAGTACTTC. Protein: CASSLRSGKNQETQYF.

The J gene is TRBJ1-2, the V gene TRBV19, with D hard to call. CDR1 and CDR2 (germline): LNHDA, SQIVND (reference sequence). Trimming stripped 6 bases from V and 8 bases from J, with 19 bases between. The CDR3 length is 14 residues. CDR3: CASSSERGPRGYTF. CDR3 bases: TGTGCCAGTAGCTCTGAAAGAGGGCCTAGGGGCTACACCTTC.

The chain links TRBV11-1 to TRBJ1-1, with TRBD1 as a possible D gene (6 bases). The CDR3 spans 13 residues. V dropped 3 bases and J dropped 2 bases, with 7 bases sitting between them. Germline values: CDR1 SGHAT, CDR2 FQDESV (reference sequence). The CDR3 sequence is CASSLGQNTEAFF. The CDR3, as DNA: TGTGCCAGCAGCTTGGGACAAAACACTGAAGCTTTCTTT.

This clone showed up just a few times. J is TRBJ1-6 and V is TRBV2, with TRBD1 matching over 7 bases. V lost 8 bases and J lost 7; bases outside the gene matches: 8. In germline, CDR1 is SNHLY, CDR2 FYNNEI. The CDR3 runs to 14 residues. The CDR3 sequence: CASQGQALNSPLHF. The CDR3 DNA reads TGTGCCAGCCAAGGACAGGCTTTAAATTCACCCCTCCACTTT.

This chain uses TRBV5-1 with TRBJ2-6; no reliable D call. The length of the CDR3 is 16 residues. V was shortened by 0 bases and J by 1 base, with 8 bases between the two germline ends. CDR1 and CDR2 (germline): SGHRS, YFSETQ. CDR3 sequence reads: CASSLGGVSGANVLTF. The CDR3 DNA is TGCGCCAGCAGCTTGGGTGGAGTTTCTGGGGCCAACGTCCTGACTTTC. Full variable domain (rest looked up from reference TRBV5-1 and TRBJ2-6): KAGVTQTPRYLIKTRGQQVTLSCSPISGHRSVSWYQQTPGQGLQFLFEYFSETQRNKGNFPGRFSGRQFSNSRSEMNVSTLELGDSALYLCASSLGGVSGANVLTFGAGSRLTVL.

CDR3 in amino acids: CASSPPSGDEQYF. The CDR3 DNA reads TGTGCCAGCAGCCCCCCTAGCGGGGACGAGCAGTACTTC. The chain has TRBV7-9 and TRBJ2-7, with TRBD2 matching 9 bases. The CDR3 loop spans 13 amino acids. The ends lost 5 bases at V and 5 bases at J; junction bases unmatched: 4. Germline lookup yields CDR1 SEHNR and CDR2 FQNEAQ (reference sequence).

The CDR3 sequence is CASSETGFNQPQHF. CDR3 DNA: TGTGCCAGCAGTGAGACAGGTTTCAATCAGCCCCAGCATTTT. The chain employs TRBV25-1 and TRBJ1-5; D may be TRBD1 (6 bases). Germline CDR1 and CDR2: MGHDK and SYGVNS. The CDR3 runs 14 residues. The V and J ends lost 3 bases and 3 bases respectively, with 9 bases between them.

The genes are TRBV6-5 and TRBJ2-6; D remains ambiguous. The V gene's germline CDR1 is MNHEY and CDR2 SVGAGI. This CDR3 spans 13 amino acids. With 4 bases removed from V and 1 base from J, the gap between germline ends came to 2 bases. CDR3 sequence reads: CASSLSGANVLTF. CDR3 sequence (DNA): TGTGCCAGCAGTTTATCTGGGGCCAACGTCCTGACTTTC.

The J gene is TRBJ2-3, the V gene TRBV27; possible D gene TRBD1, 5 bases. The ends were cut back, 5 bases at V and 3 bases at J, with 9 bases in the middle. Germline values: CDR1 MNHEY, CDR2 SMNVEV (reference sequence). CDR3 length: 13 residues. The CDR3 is CASSHQGTDTQYF. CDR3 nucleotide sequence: TGTGCCAGCAGTCACCAGGGAACAGATACGCAGTATTTT.

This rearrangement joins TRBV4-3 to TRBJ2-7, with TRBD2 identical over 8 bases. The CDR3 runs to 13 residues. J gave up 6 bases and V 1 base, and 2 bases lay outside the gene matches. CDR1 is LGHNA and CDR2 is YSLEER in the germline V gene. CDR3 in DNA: TGCGCCAGCAGCCAAGTAGCGGGACCCGAGCAGTACTTC. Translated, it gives CASSQVAGPEQYF.

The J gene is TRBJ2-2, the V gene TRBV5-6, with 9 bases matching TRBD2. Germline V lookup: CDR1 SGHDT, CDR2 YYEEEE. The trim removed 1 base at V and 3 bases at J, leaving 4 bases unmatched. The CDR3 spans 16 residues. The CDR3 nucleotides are TGTGCCAGCAGCTTGAGAGCGGGGGGCTACACCGGGGAGCTGTTTTTT. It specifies CASSLRAGGYTGELFF.

The CDR3 DNA reads as TGTGCCAGCAGCCCTACCGGGACAGGCTACAATGAGCAGTTCTTC. Encoded protein: CASSPTGTGYNEQFF. The chain uses TRBV25-1 and TRBJ2-1; 8 nucleotides match TRBD1. The J segment lost 3 bases and the V segment lost 6 bases, leaving 7 bases of the junction unmatched. There are 15 residues in the CDR3. Germline V gene data show CDR1 as MGHDK and CDR2 as SYGVNS.

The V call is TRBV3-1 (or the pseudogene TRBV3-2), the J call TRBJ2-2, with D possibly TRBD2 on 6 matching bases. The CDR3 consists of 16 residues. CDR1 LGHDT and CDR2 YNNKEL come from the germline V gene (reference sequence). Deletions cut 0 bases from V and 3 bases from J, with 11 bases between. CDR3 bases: TGTGCCAGCAGCCAAGAAAACGGGGGAGACACCGGGGAGCTGTTTTTT. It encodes CASSQENGGDTGELFF.

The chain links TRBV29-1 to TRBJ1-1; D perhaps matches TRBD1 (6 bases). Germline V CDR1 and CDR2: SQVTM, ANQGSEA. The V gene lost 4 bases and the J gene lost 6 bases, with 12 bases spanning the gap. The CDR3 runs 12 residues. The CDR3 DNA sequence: TGCAGCGTTGGGCAGGGGATTGCTGAAGCTTTCTTT. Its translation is CSVGQGIAEAFF.

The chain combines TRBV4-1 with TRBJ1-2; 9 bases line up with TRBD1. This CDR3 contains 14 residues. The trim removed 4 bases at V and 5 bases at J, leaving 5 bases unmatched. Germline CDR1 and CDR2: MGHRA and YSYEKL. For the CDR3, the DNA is TGCGCCAGCAGCCCCCCTGACAGGGGGTATGGCTACACCTTC. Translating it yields CASSPPDRGYGYTF.

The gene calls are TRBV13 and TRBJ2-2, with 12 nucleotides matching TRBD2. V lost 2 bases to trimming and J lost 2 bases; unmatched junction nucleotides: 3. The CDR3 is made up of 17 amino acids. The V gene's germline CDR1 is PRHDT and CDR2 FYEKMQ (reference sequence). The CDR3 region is CASSLWTSGVNTGELFF. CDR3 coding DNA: TGTGCCAGCAGCTTATGGACTAGCGGGGTCAACACCGGGGAGCTGTTTTTT.

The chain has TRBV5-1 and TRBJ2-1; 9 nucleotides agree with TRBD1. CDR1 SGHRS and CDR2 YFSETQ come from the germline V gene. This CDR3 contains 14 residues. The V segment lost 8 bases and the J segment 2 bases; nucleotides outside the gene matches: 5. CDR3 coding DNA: TGCGCCAGTTCCGGACAGGGGCCCTACAATGAGCAGTTCTTC. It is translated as CASSGQGPYNEQFF.

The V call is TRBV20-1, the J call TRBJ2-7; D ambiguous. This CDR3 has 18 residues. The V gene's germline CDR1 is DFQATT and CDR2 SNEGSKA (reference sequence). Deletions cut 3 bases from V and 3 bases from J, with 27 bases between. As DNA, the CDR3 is TGCAGTGCTAGTGACCCCTCCATTAGTTTACGTTTGATCTACGAGCAGTACTTC. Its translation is CSASDPSISLRLIYEQYF.

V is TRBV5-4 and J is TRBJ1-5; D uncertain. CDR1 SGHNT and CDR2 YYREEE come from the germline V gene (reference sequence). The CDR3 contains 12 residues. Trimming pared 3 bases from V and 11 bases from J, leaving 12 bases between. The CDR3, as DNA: TGTGCCAGCAGCTCGGAAGTCGGAGCCCAGCATTTT. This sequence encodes CASSSEVGAQHF.

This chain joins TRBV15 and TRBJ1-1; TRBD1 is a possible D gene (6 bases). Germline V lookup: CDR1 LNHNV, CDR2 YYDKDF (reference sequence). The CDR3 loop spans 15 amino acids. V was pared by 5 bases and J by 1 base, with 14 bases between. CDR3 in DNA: TGTGCCACCAGCGGTACGGGGGGCAAGAACACTGAAGCTTTCTTT. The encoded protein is CATSGTGGKNTEAFF.